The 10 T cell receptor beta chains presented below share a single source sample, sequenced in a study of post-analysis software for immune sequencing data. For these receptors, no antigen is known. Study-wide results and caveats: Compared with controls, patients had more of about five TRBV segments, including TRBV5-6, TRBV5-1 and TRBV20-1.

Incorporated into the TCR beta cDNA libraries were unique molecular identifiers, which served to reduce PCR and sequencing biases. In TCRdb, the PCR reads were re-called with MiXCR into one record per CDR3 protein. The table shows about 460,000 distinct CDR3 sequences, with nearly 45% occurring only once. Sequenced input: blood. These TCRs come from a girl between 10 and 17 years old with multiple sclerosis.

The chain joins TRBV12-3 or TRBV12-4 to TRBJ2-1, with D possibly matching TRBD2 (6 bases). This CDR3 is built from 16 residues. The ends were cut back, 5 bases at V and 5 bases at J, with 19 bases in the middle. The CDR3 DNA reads TGTGCCAGCAGTCTCCTTCGGGGTCGGGGGAACAATGAGCAGTTCTTC. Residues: CASSLLRGRGNNEQFF.

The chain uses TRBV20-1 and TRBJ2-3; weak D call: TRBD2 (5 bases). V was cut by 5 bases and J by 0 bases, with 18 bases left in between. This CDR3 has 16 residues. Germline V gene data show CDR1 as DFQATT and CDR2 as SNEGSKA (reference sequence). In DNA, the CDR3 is TGCAGTGCTGGGGAGTATGGAGCGGCTAGCACAGATACGCAGTATTTT. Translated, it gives CSAGEYGAASTDTQYF.

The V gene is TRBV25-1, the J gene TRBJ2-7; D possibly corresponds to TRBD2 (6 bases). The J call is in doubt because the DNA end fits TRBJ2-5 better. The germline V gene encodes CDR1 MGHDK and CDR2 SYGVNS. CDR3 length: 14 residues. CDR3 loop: CASAWGSSASTQYF. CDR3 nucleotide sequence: TGTGCCAGTGCATGGGGGTCTAGCGCATCGACCCAGTACTTC.

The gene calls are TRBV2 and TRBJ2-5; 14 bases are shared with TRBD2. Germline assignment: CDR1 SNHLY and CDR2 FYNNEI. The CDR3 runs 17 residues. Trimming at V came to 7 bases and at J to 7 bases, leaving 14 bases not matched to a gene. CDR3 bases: TGTGCCAGCACGTCTCCGGGACTAGCGGGAGATGTAGGGACCCAGTACTTC. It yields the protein CASTSPGLAGDVGTQYF.

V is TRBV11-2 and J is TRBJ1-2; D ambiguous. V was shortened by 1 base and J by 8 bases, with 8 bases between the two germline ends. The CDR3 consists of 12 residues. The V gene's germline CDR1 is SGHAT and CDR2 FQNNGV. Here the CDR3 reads CASSLAPTGYTF. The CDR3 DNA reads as TGTGCCAGCAGCTTAGCCCCGACAGGCTACACCTTC.

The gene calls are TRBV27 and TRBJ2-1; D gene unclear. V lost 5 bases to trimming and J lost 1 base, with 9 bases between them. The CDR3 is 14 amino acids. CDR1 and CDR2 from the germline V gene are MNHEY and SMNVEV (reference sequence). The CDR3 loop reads CASSLYVSYNEQFF. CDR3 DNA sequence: TGTGCCAGCAGTCTATACGTTTCCTACAATGAGCAGTTCTTC.

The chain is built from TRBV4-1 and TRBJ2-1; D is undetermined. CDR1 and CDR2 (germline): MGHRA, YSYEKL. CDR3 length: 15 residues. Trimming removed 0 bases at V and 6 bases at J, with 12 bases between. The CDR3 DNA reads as TGCGCCAGCAGCCAAGAAGGGTTGATCCGCAATGAGCAGTTCTTC. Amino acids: CASSQEGLIRNEQFF.

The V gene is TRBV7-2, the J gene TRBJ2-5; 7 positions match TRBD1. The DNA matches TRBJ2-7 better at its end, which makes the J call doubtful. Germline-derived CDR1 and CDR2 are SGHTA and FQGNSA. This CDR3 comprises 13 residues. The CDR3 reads CASSLMNRGEQYF. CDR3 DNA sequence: TGTGCCAGCAGCTTAATGAACAGGGGCGAGCAGTACTTC.

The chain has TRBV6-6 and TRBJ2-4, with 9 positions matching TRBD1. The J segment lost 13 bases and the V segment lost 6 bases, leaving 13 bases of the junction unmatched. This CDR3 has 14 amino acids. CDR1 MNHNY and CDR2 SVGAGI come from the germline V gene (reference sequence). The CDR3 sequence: CASRHRDREFKQYF. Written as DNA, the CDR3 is TGTGCCAGCAGACACCGGGACAGGGAGTTTAAGCAGTACTTC.

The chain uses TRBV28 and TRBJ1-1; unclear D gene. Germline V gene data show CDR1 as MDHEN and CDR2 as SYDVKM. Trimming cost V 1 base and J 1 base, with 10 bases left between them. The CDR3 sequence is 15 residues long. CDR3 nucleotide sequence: TGTGCCAGCAGTTTATCATGGACGGAGAACACTGAAGCTTTCTTT. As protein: CASSLSWTENTEAFF.